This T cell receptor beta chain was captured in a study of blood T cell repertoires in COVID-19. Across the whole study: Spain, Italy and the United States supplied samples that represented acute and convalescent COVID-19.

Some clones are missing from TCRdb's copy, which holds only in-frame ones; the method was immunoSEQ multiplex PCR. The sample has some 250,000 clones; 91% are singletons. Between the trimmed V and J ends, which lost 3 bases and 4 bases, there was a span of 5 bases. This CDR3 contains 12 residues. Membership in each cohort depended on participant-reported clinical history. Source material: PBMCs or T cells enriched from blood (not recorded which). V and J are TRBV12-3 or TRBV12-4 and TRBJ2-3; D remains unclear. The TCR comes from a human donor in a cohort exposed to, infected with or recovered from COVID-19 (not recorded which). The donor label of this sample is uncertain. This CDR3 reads CASSLEPDTQYF. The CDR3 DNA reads TGTGCCAGCAGTTTGGAGCCAGATACGCAGTATTTT.